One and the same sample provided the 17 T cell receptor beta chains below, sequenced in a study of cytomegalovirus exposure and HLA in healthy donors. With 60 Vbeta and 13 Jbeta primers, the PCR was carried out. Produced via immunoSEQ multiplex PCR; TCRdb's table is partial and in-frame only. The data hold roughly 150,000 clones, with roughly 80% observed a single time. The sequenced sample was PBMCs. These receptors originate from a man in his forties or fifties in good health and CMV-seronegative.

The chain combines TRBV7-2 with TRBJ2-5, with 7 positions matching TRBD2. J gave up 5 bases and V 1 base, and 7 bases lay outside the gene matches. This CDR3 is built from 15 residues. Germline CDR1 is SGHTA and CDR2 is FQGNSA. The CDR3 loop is CASSLVGGGGETQYF. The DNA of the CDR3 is TGTGCCAGCAGCTTAGTGGGCGGGGGTGGGGAGACCCAGTACTTC.

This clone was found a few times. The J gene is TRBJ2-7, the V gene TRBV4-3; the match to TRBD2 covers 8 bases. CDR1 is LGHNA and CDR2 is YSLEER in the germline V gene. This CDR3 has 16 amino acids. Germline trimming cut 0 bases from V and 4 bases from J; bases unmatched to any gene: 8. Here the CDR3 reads CASSQDQSGRGYEQYF. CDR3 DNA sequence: TGCGCCAGCAGCCAAGATCAGAGCGGGAGAGGGTACGAGCAGTACTTC.

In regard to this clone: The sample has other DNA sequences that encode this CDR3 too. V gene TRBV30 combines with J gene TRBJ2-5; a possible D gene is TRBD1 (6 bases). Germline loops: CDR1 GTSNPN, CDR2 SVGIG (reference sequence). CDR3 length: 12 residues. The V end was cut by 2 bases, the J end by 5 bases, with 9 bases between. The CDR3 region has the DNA TGTGCCTGGAGTACGAGGGGGGAGACCCAGTACTTC. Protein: CAWSTRGETQYF.

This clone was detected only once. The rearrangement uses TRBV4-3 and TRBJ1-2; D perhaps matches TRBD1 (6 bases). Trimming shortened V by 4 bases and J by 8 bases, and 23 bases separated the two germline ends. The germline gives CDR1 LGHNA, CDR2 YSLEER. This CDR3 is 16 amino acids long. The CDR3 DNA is TGCGCCAGCAGCCCCATCGAGGGGGTTGGGGTTCGCGGCTACACCTTC. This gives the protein CASSPIEGVGVRGYTF.

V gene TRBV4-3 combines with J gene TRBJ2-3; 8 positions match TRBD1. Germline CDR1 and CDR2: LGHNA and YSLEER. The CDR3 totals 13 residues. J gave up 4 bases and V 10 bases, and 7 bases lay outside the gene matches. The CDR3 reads CAILTGAADTQYF. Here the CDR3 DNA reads TGCGCCATCCTGACAGGGGCGGCAGATACGCAGTATTTT.

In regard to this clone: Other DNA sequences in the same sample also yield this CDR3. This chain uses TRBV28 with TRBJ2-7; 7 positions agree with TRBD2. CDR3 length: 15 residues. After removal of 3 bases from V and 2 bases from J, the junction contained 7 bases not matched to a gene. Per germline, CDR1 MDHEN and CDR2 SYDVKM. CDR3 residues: CASSLGGGSAYEQYF. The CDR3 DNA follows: TGTGCCAGCAGTTTGGGGGGGGGATCCGCCTACGAGCAGTACTTC. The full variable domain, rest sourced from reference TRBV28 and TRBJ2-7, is DVKVTQSSRYLVKRTGEKVFLECVQDMDHENMFWYRQDPGLGLRLIYFSYDVKMKEKGDIPEGYSVSREKKERFSLILESASTNQTSMYLCASSLGGGSAYEQYFGPGTRLTVT.

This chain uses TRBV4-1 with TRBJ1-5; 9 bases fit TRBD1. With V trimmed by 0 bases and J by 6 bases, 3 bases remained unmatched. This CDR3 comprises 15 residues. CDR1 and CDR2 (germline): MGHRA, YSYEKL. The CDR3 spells CASSQETGGSQPQHF. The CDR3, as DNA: TGCGCCAGCAGCCAAGAGACAGGGGGTAGTCAGCCCCAGCATTTT.

The CDR3 nucleotides are TGCGCCAGCAGCCAACTACCGAACACTGAAGCTTTCTTT. Its protein product is CASSQLPNTEAFF. V gene TRBV4-1 combines with J gene TRBJ1-1; D is ambiguous. The CDR3 totals 13 residues. Germline V lookup: CDR1 MGHRA, CDR2 YSYEKL. The V end was cut by 2 bases, the J end by 1 base, with 5 bases between.

CDR3 nucleotides: TGTGCCTGGAAGACTAGCGGGGTCTACGAGCAGTACTTC. Protein: CAWKTSGVYEQYF. The chain combines TRBV30 with TRBJ2-7, with 11 bases lining up with TRBD2. CDR3 length equals 13 residues. From germline, CDR1 is GTSNPN and CDR2 SVGIG (reference sequence). V shed 4 bases, J shed 3 bases, and the junction held 2 bases outside the gene matches.

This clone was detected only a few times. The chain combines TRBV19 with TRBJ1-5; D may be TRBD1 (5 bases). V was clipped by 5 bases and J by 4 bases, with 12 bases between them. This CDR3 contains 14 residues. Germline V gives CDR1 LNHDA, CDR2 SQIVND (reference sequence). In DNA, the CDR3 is TGTGCCAGTAGTGTCCAGGACACTAATCAGCCCCAGCATTTT. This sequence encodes CASSVQDTNQPQHF.

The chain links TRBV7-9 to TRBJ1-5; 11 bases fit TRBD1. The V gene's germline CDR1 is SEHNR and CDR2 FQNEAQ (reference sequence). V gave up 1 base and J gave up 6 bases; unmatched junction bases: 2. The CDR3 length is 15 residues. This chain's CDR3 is CASSLGTGGGQPQHF. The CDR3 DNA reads TGTGCCAGCAGCTTAGGGACAGGGGGCGGTCAGCCCCAGCATTTT.

The CDR3: CASSPGRVSEKLFF. The CDR3 DNA reads TGTGCCAGCAGCCCGGGGAGGGTTTCTGAAAAACTGTTTTTT. The chain combines TRBV7-8 with TRBJ1-4, with D unresolved. The V gene's germline CDR1 is SGHVS and CDR2 FQNEAQ. The CDR3 length is 14 residues. The V gene lost 5 bases and the J gene lost 7 bases, with 14 bases spanning the gap. Filled out from reference TRBV7-8 and TRBJ1-4, the complete variable domain reads GAGVSQSPRYKVAKRGQDVALRCDPISGHVSLFWYQQALGQGPEFLTYFQNEAQLDKSGLPSDRFFAERPEGSVSTLKIQRTQQEDSAVYLCASSPGRVSEKLFFGSGTQLSVL.

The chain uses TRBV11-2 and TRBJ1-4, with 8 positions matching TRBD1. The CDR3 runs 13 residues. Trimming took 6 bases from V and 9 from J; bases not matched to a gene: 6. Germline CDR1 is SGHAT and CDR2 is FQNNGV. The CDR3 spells CASRGQETQKLFF. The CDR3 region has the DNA TGTGCCAGCAGGGGACAGGAGACCCAAAAACTGTTTTTT.

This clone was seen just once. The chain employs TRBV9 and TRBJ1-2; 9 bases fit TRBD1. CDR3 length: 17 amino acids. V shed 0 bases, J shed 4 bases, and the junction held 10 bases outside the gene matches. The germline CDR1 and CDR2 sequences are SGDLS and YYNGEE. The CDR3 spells CASSVGGEQGAFYGYTF. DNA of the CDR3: TGTGCCAGCAGCGTAGGGGGAGAACAGGGGGCATTCTATGGCTACACCTTC.

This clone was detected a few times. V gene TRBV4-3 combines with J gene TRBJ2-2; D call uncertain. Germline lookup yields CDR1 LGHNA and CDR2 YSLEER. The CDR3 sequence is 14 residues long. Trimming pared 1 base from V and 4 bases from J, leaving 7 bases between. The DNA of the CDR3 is TGCGCCAGCAGCCAAGGTCACAGCACCGGGGAGCTGTTTTTT. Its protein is CASSQGHSTGELFF.

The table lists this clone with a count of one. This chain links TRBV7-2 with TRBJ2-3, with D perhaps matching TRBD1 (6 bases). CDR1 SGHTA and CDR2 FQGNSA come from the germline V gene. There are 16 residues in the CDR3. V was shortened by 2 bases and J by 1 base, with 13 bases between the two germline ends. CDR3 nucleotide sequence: TGTGCCAGCAGCTTACTTGTGGGGGCAGGCACAGATACGCAGTATTTT. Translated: CASSLLVGAGTDTQYF.

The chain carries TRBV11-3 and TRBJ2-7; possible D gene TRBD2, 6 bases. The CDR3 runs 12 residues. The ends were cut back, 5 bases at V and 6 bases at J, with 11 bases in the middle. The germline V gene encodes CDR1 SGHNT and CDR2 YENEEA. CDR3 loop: CASSLAGGEQYF. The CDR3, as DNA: TGTGCCAGCAGCCTGGCCGGGGGCGAGCAGTACTTC. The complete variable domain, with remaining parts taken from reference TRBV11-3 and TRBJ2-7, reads EAGVVQSPRYKIIEKKQPVAFWCNPISGHNTLYWYLQNLGQGPELLIRYENEEAVDDSQLPKDRFSAERLKGVDSTLKIQPAELGDSAVYLCASSLAGGEQYFGPGTRLTVT.